Many counts were recorded for the clone carrying this T cell receptor (beta chain). Its antigen is still unknown. Researchers prepared the TCRbeta library using unique molecular identifiers, the study reports. TCRdb re-derived calls from the PCR reads in MiXCR, one entry per CDR3 protein. The sample contains roughly 76,000 distinct CDR3 sequences, approximately 10% of which appear only once. This entry is derived from a study of T-cell reconstitution after alpha-beta-depleted transplantation in children. The CDR3 sequence is 12 residues long. The V gene's germline CDR1 is SQVTM and CDR2 ANQGSEA. J lost 4 bases, V lost 6 bases, and 1 base had no gene match. Study-level results: About two months after transplant, alpha-beta T cells reportedly came from several hundred expanded graft clones. Newly produced T cells mostly provided counts and TCRbeta diversity after one year, as hyperexpanded clones declined.

The J gene is TRBJ1-2, the V gene TRBV29-1; 11 bases agree with TRBD1. Specimen: PBMCs, collected before TCRalphabeta/CD19-depleted stem cell transplant. This receptor was identified in a boy aged 5-17 years with acute myeloid leukemia, due to receive a stem cell transplant. Written as DNA, the CDR3 is TGCAGCGTCGGACAGGGGGCCTATGGCTACACCTTC. This gives the protein CSVGQGAYGYTF. The entire variable domain, with the rest obtained from reference TRBV29-1 and TRBJ1-2, is as follows: SAVISQKPSRDICQRGTSLTIQCQVDSQVTMMFWYRQQPGQSLTLIATANQGSEATYESGFVIDKFPISRPNLTFSTLTVSNMSPEDSSIYLCSVGQGAYGYTFGSGTRLTVV.